This is a list of T cell receptor beta chains from one sample in a study of sequential checkpoint blockade in melanoma. Using immunoSEQ multiplex PCR, the repertoire was profiled, and TCRdb retains in-frame clones only, with some absent. Counted here are around 39,000 clones, 84% occurring once; the ten biggest clones make up about 5.5%. Source: CD8+ T cells sorted from blood (inferred from file names), taken from a patient given nivolumab and ipilimumab in sequence. Every receptor here comes from a human donor with melanoma. CDR3s include the opening cysteine and the closing phenylalanine or tryptophan. Each record gives: J gene, V gene, clone size, CDR3 length, D gene, CDR3 protein, CDR3 DNA. D genes are given only for firm matches. Size is stated for part of the rows, as once, few or many counts, or as a class when the clone is expanded.

TRBJ2-1 | TRBV4-2 | . | 16 | TRBD1 | CASSQEAGQGDNEQFF | TGTGCCAGCAGCCAAGAAGCGGGACAGGGGGACAATGAGCAGTTCTTC
TRBJ1-1 | TRBV29-1 | few | 14 | TRBD1 | CSVAFGTGGTEAFF | TGCAGCGTTGCCTTTGGGACAGGGGGCACTGAAGCTTTCTTT
TRBJ2-7 | TRBV10-2 | . | 14 | TRBD1 | CASSDRDRVYEQYF | TGCGCCAGCAGTGACCGGGACAGGGTCTACGAGCAGTACTTC
TRBJ2-2 | TRBV15 | . | 17 | TRBD2 | CVTSRDRGSIGIGELFF | TGTGTCACCAGCAGAGATCGCGGGAGTATCGGTATCGGGGAGCTGTTTTTT
TRBJ2-5 | TRBV15 | . | 13 | . | CATSFVRQETQYF | TGTGCCACCAGCTTCGTTCGGCAAGAGACCCAGTACTTC
TRBJ2-5 | TRBV5-6 | once | 15 | TRBD1 | CASSLVGQGEETQYF | TGTGCCAGCAGCTTGGTGGGACAGGGGGAGGAGACCCAGTACTTC
TRBJ2-3 | TRBV14 | . | 18 | TRBD2 | CASSQEVWTSGDTDTQYF | TGTGCCAGCAGCCAAGAAGTGTGGACTAGCGGAGACACAGATACGCAGTATTTT
TRBJ2-1 | TRBV5-4 | . | 16 | . | CASSLSTGSSYNEQFF | TGTGCCAGCAGCTTGTCTACCGGGAGCTCCTACAATGAGCAGTTCTTC
TRBJ2-7 | TRBV5-6 | . | 15 | . | CASSLGADTTYEQYF | TGTGCCAGCAGCTTGGGTGCGGACACCACCTACGAGCAGTACTTC
TRBJ1-5 | TRBV5-8 | . | 17 | . | CASSLTHREYSNQPQHF | TGTGCCAGCAGCTTAACTCACAGGGAATATAGCAATCAGCCCCAGCATTTT
TRBJ2-7 | TRBV4-3 | . | 14 | TRBD2 | CASSLAGGPYEQYF | TGCGCCAGCAGCCTAGCGGGAGGGCCGTACGAGCAGTACTTC
TRBJ2-2 | TRBV18 | . | 14 | . | CASSPLQGAGELFF | TGTGCCAGCTCACCATTACAGGGAGCCGGGGAGCTGTTTTTT
TRBJ1-5 | TRBV5-1 | . | 15 | . | CASSLAGGSNQPQHF | TGCGCCAGCAGCTTGGCCGGGGGGAGCAATCAGCCCCAGCATTTT
TRBJ1-1 | TRBV6-1 | . | 14 | . | CASSLQTENTEAFF | TGTGCCAGCAGTCTACAGACGGAGAACACTGAAGCTTTCTTT
TRBJ2-7 | TRBV2 | . | 13 | . | CASSAGWSYEQYF | TGTGCCAGCAGTGCCGGGTGGTCCTACGAGCAGTACTTC
TRBJ1-2 | TRBV7-6 | . | 18 | . | CASSYPSQADHNLHGYTF | TGTGCCAGCAGCTACCCGAGTCAGGCAGACCACAACCTGCATGGCTACACCTTC
TRBJ2-7 | TRBV20-1 | once | 11 | . | CSAREMREQYF | TGCAGTGCTAGAGAGATGCGGGAGCAGTACTTC
TRBJ2-7 | TRBV7-9 | medium-sized | 13 | . | CASSSPANYEQYF | TGTGCCAGCAGCTCACCTGCTAACTACGAGCAGTACTTC
TRBJ2-1 | TRBV7-2 | . | 18 | . | CASSLGAYRESSYNEQFF | TGTGCCAGCAGCTTGGGGGCTTACAGGGAGAGCTCCTACAATGAGCAGTTCTTC
TRBJ2-7 | TRBV7-9 | . | 13 | . | CASSLADGWAQYF | TGTGCCAGCAGCTTAGCGGATGGTTGGGCGCAGTACTTC
TRBJ2-2 | TRBV13 | . | 13 | . | CASSPGINGELFF | TGTGCCAGCAGCCCGGGAATCAACGGGGAGCTGTTTTTT
TRBJ2-1 | TRBV27 | . | 14 | . | CASSAESTYNEQFF | TGTGCCAGCAGTGCCGAAAGCACCTACAATGAGCAGTTCTTC
TRBJ2-1 | TRBV19 | . | 13 | . | CASSIGLTNEQFF | TGTGCCAGTAGTATTGGACTAACCAATGAGCAGTTCTTC
TRBJ2-7 | TRBV29-1 | . | 13 | TRBD2 | CSAIGGGSYEQYF | TGCAGCGCAATCGGGGGGGGGAGTTACGAGCAGTACTTC
TRBJ2-7 | TRBV9 | . | 14 | . | CASSAGGLRDEQYF | TGTGCCAGCAGCGCCGGGGGTTTGCGGGACGAGCAGTACTTC
TRBJ2-2 | TRBV15 | . | 16 | TRBD1 | CATSRRRQGNTGELFF | TGTGCCACCAGCAGGCGACGACAGGGGAACACCGGGGAGCTGTTTTTT
TRBJ2-7 | TRBV5-6 | . | 13 | . | CASSPGGSYEQYF | TGTGCCAGCAGCCCCGGGGGATCCTACGAGCAGTACTTC
TRBJ1-2 | TRBV5-8 | . | 16 | . | CASSQGSLGGYYGYTF | TGTGCCAGCAGCCAAGGGAGTCTCGGAGGGTACTATGGCTACACCTTC
TRBJ2-1 | TRBV9 | . | 18 | . | CASSVGALSLGGGDEQFF | TGTGCCAGCAGCGTAGGGGCCCTTTCATTAGGGGGAGGGGATGAGCAGTTCTTC
TRBJ1-2 | TRBV4-1 | . | 12 | . | CASSQTGSGYTF | TGCGCCAGCAGCCAGACAGGCAGTGGCTACACCTTC
TRBJ1-1 | TRBV19 | . | 13 | . | CASSIQVETEAFF | TGTGCCAGTAGTATACAGGTTGAGACTGAAGCTTTCTTT
TRBJ2-6 | TRBV7-2 | . | 18 | . | CASSLEPGHSSGANVLTF | TGTGCCAGCAGCTTAGAACCGGGACATAGCTCTGGGGCCAACGTCCTGACTTTC